This TCR beta chain was observed in a study of cytomegalovirus exposure and HLA in healthy donors. Study-wide findings and caveats: Later analysis reportedly placed an Asian-associated ancestry cluster below the approximately 730-donor mean in N-insertions. The study listed about 150 cytomegalovirus-associated TCR beta chains.

V was pared by 5 bases and J by 5 bases, with 8 bases of the junction left unmatched. Germline lookup yields CDR1 SGHRS and CDR2 YFSETQ. This CDR3 comprises 14 residues. Details on this clone: Its antigen is not identified.

Both 60 Vbeta primers and 13 Jbeta primers went into the PCR. Produced via immunoSEQ multiplex PCR; TCRdb's table is partial and in-frame only. The table shows roughly 70,000 clones, with around 89% occurring only once. The rearrangement links TRBV5-1 to TRBJ2-5, with TRBD2 identical over 8 bases. The TCR comes from a woman aged 25 to 45 in good health and CMV-seropositive. The sample taken for sequencing was PBMCs. Here the CDR3 DNA reads TGCGCCAGCAGGGGGGCGGGAGGCTACGAGACCCAGTACTTC. This translates into CASRGAGGYETQYF.